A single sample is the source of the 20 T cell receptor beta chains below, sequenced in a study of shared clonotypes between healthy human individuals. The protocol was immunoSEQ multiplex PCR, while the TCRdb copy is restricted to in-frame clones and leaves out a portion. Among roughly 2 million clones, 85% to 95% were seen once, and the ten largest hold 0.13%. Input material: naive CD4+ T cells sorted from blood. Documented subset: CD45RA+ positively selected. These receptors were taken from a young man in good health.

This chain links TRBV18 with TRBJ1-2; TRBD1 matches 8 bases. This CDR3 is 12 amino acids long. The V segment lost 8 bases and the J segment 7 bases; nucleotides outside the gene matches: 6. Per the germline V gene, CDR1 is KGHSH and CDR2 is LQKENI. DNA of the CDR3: TGTGCCAGCCAACAGGGGGGTACTGGCTACACCTTC. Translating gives CASQQGGTGYTF.

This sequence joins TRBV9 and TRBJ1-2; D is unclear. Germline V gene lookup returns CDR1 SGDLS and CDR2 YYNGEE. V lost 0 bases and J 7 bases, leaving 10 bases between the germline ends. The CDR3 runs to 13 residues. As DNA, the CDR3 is TGTGCCAGCAGCGTAGACGGGGAGGGTGGCTACACCTTC. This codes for CASSVDGEGGYTF.

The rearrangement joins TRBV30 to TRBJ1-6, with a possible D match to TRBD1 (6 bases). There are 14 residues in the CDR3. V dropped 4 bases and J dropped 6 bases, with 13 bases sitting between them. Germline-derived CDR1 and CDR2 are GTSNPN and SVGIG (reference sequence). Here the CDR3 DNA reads TGTGCCTGGACCCCCGGGACACCTAATTCACCCCTCCACTTT. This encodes CAWTPGTPNSPLHF.

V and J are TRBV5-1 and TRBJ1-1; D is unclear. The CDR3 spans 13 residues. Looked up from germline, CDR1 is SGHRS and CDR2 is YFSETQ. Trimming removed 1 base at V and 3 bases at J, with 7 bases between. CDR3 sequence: CASSLTGYTEAFF. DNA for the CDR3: TGCGCCAGCAGCTTGACGGGGTACACTGAAGCTTTCTTT.

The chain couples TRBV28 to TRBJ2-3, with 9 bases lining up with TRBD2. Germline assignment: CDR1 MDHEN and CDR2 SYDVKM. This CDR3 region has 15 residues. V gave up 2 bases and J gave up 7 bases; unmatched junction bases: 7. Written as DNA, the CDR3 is TGTGCCAGCAGTTTACTAGCGGGGCTTCATAATACGCAGTATTTT. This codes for CASSLLAGLHNTQYF.

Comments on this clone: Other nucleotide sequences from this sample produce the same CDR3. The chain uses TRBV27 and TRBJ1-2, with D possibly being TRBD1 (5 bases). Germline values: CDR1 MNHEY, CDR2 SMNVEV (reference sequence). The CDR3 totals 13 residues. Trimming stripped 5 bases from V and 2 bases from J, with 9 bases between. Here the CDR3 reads CASSLTANYGYTF. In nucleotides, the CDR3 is TGTGCCAGCAGTCTGACAGCAAACTATGGCTACACCTTC.

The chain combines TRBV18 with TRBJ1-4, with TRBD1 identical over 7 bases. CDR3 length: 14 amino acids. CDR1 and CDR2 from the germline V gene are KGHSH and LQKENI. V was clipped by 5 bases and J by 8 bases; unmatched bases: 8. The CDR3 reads CASSIGTQGEKLFF. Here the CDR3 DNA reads TGTGCCAGCTCAATTGGGACACAGGGGGAAAAACTGTTTTTT.

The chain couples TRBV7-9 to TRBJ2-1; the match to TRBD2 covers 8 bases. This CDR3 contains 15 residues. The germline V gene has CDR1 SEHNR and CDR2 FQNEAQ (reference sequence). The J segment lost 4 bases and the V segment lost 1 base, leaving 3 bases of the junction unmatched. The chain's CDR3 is CASSLVERGYNEQFF. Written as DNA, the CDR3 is TGTGCCAGCAGCTTAGTGGAGCGGGGGTACAATGAGCAGTTCTTC.

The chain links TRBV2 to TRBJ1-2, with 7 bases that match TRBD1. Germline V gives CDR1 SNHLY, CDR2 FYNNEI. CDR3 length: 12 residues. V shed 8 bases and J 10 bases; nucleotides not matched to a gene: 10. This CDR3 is CASGSGTANYTF. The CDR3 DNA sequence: TGTGCCAGCGGATCCGGGACAGCTAACTACACCTTC.

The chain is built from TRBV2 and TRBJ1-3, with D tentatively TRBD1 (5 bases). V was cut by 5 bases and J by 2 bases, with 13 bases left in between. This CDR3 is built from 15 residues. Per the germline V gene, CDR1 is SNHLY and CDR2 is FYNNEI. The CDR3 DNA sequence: TGTGCCAGCAGTCGACTTGGGGGAACTGGAAACACCATATATTTT. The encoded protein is CASSRLGGTGNTIYF.

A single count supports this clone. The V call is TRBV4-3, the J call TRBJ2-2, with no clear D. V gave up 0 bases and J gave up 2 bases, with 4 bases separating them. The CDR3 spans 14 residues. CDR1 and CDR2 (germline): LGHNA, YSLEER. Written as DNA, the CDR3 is TGCGCCAGCAGCCAAGATGGCAACACCGGGGAGCTGTTTTTT. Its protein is CASSQDGNTGELFF.

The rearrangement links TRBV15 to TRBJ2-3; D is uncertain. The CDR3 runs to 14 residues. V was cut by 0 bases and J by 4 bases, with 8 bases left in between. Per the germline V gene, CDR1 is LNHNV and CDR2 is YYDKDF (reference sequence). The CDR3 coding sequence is TGTGCCACCAGCAGAGATCTCCTAGCAGATACGCAGTATTTT. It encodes CATSRDLLADTQYF.

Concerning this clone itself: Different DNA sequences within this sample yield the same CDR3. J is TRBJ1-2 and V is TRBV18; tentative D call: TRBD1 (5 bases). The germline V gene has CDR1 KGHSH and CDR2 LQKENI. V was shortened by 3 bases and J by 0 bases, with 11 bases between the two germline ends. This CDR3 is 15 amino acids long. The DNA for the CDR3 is TGTGCCAGCTCACCGGGGACCGGAGCTAACTATGGCTACACCTTC. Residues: CASSPGTGANYGYTF.

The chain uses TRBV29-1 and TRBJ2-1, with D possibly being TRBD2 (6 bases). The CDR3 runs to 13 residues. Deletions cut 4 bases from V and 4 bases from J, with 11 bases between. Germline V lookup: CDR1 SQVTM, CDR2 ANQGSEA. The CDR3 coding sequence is TGCAGCGTTGCTGGCGGGGCATACAATGAGCAGTTCTTC. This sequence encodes CSVAGGAYNEQFF.

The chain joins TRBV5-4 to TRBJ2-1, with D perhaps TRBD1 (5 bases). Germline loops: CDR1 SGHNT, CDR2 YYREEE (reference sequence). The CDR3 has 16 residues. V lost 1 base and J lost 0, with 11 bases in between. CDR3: CASSLWGGSSYNEQFF. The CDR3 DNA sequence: TGTGCCAGCAGCTTGTGGGGCGGAAGCTCCTACAATGAGCAGTTCTTC.

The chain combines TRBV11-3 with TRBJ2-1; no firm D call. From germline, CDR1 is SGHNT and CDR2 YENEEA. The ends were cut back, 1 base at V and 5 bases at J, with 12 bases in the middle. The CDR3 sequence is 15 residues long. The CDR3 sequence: CASSLGVEWDNEQFF. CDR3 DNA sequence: TGTGCCAGCAGCTTAGGGGTAGAGTGGGACAATGAGCAGTTCTTC.

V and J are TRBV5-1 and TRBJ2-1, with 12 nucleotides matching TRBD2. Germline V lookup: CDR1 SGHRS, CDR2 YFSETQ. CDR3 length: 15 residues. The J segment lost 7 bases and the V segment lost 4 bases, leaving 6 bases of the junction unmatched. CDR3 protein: CASSLGLAGKNEQFF. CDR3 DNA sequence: TGCGCCAGCAGCCTAGGACTAGCGGGAAAGAATGAGCAGTTCTTC.

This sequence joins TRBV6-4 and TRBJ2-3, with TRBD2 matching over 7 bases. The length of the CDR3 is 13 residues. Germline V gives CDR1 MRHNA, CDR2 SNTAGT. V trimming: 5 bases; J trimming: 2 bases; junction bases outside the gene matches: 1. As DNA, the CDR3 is TGTGCCAGCAGTCGGGACTACACAGATACGCAGTATTTT. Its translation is CASSRDYTDTQYF.

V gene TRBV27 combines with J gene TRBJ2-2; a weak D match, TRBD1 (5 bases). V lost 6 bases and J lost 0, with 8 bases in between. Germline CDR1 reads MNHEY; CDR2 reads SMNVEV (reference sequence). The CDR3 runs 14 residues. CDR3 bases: TGTGCCAGCAGATCGACAGCGAACACCGGGGAGCTGTTTTTT. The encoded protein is CASRSTANTGELFF.

The CDR3 nucleotides read TGTGCCAGCAGCCCAAGCGAAAGCACAGATACGCAGTATTTT. Its translation: CASSPSESTDTQYF. J is TRBJ2-3 and V is TRBV6-5; no reliable D call. Germline values: CDR1 MNHEY, CDR2 SVGAGI. Trimming shortened V by 6 bases and J by 0 bases, and 10 bases separated the two germline ends. This CDR3 has 14 amino acids.